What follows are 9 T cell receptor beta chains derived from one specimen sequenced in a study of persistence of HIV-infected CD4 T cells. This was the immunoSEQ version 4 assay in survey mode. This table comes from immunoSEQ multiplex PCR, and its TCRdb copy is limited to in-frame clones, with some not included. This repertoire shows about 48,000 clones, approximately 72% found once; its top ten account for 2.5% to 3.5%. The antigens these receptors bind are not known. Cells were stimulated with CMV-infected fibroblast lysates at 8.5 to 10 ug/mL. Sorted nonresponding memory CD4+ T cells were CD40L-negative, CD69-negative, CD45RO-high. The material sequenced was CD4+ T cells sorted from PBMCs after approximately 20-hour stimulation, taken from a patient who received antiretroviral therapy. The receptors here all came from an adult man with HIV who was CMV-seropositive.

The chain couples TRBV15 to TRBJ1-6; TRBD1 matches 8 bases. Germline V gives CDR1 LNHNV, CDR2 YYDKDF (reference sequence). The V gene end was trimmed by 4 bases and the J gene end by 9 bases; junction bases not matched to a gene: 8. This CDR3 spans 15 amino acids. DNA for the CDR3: TGTGCCACCAGCATTTCCGGGACAGGTAGTTCACCCCTCCACTTT. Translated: CATSISGTGSSPLHF.

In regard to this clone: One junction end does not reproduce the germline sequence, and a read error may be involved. CDR3 region: CASSSPGLAGGDTQYF. As DNA, the CDR3 is TGTGCCAGCTCATCACCGGGACTAGCGGGGGGAGATACGCAGTATTTT. The rearrangement uses TRBV18 and TRBJ2-3, with 15 bases aligning to TRBD2. Germline assignment: CDR1 KGHSH and CDR2 LQKENI. The CDR3 runs to 16 residues. The full variable domain, completed using reference TRBV18 and TRBJ2-3, is NAGVMQNPRHLVRRRGQEARLRCSPMKGHSHVYWYRQLPEEGLKFMVYLQKENIIDESGMPKERFSAEFPKEGPSILRIQQVVRGDSAAYFCASSSPGLAGGDTQYFGPGTRLTVL.

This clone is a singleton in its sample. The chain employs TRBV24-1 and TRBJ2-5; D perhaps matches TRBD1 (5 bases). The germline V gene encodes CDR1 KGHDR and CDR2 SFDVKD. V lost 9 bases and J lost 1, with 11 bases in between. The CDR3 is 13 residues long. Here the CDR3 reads CATAGNSQETQYF. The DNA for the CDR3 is TGTGCCACCGCAGGGAACAGCCAAGAGACCCAGTACTTC.

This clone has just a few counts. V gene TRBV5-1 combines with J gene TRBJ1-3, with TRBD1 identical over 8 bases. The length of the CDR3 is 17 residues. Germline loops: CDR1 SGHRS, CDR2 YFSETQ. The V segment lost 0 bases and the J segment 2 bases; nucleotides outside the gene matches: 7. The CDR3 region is CASSLGDRTRAGNTIYF. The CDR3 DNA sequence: TGCGCCAGCAGCTTGGGGGACAGGACCAGAGCTGGAAACACCATATATTTT.

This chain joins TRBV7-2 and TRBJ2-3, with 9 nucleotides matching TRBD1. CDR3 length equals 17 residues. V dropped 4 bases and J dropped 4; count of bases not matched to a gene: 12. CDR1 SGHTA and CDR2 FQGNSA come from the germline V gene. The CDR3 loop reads CASSSLVRDRVADTQYF. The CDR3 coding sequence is TGTGCCAGCAGCTCCCTCGTCCGGGACAGGGTTGCAGATACGCAGTATTTT.

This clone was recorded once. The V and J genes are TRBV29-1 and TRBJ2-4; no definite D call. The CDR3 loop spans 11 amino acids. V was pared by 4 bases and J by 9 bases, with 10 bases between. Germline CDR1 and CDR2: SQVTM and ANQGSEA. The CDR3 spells CSVGVGSIQYF. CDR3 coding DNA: TGCAGCGTTGGAGTAGGTAGCATTCAGTACTTC.

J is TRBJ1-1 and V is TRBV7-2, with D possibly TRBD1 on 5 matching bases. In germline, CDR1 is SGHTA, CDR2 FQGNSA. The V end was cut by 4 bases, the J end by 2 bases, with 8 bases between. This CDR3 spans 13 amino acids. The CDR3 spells CASSSTENTEAFF. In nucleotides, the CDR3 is TGTGCCAGCAGCTCGACAGAAAACACTGAAGCTTTCTTT.

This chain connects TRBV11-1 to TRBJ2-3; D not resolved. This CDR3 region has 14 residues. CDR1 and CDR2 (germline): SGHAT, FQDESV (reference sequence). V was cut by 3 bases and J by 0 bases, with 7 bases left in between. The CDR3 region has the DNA TGTGCCAGCAGCTTGGCCTATAGCACAGATACGCAGTATTTT. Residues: CASSLAYSTDTQYF.

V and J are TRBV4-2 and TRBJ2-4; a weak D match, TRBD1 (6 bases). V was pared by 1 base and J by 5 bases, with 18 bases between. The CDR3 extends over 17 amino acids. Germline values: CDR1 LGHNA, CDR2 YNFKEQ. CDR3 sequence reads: CASSQGLTGNSQNIQYF. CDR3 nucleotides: TGTGCCAGCAGCCAAGGCCTCACAGGGAATTCCCAAAACATTCAGTACTTC.